A selection of T cell receptor beta chains follows, all from one sample in a study of cytomegalovirus exposure and HLA in healthy donors. Assay: immunoSEQ multiplex PCR; the TCRdb copy retains only in-frame clones and omits some. The sample has under 90,000 clones, 70% to 80% seen once; the top ten hold around a tenth. Sequencing was carried out using PBMCs. These TCRs come from a woman in her fifties or sixties in good health and CMV-seropositive. The CDR3 runs from the conserved cysteine through the conserved F or W. The order of the fields is CDR3 DNA, CDR3 protein, J gene, D gene, clone size, V gene. A D gene is named only where the DNA matches it firmly. The listing skips clone size in some rows; elsewhere it reads once, few, many or a size class.

cdr3_nt: TGTGCCAGCAGCAGGGAGAACTTCCTCCTAAACACCGGGGAGCTGTTTTTT; cdr3_aa: CASSRENFLLNTGELFF; j_call: TRBJ2-2; d_call: -; clone_size: once; v_call: TRBV7-7
cdr3_nt: TGTGCCAGCAGTTCATGGGGGACAGGTGAAAAGGCGGCCGGGGAGCTGTTTTTT; cdr3_aa: CASSSWGTGEKAAGELFF; j_call: TRBJ2-2; d_call: TRBD1; clone_size: -; v_call: TRBV28
cdr3_nt: TGTGCCAGCAGTCCGGACGGGAGCTCCTACAATGAGCAGTTCTTC; cdr3_aa: CASSPDGSSYNEQFF; j_call: TRBJ2-1; d_call: -; clone_size: -; v_call: TRBV27
cdr3_nt: TGTGCCAGCAGTGTGCAGGGCCTCTCCTACGAGCAGTACTTC; cdr3_aa: CASSVQGLSYEQYF; j_call: TRBJ2-7; d_call: -; clone_size: -; v_call: TRBV28
cdr3_nt: TGTGCCAGCAGCTTGTTAGTTGGAGAGACCCAGTACTTC; cdr3_aa: CASSLLVGETQYF; j_call: TRBJ2-5; d_call: -; clone_size: -; v_call: TRBV5-8
cdr3_nt: TGCGCCAGCAGCCAAGGCCAGGGGGCGACCAGCCTATATGGCTACACCTTC; cdr3_aa: CASSQGQGATSLYGYTF; j_call: TRBJ1-2; d_call: TRBD1; clone_size: few; v_call: TRBV4-3
cdr3_nt: TGCAGCGTAAAGGGGGATAGCAATCAGCCCCAGCATTTT; cdr3_aa: CSVKGDSNQPQHF; j_call: TRBJ1-5; d_call: -; clone_size: few; v_call: TRBV29-1
cdr3_nt: TGCAGCGCCCCCTTGGGACAGGGCTATAGCAATCAGCCCCAGCATTTT; cdr3_aa: CSAPLGQGYSNQPQHF; j_call: TRBJ1-5; d_call: TRBD1; clone_size: -; v_call: TRBV29-1
cdr3_nt: TGCGCCAGCAGTGAGTCCTGGGAACAGGGGAAAAACACCGGGGAGCTGTTTTTT; cdr3_aa: CASSESWEQGKNTGELFF; j_call: TRBJ2-2; d_call: TRBD1; clone_size: once; v_call: TRBV10-1
cdr3_nt: TGTGCCAGCAGTGTGGTCGCGCAGGGATTGTACGAGCAGTACTTC; cdr3_aa: CASSVVAQGLYEQYF; j_call: TRBJ2-7; d_call: -; clone_size: -; v_call: TRBV6-1
cdr3_nt: TGTGCCAGCAGTTGGGGGGACAGGGGCTACGAGCAGTACTTC; cdr3_aa: CASSWGDRGYEQYF; j_call: TRBJ2-7; d_call: TRBD1; clone_size: -; v_call: TRBV28
cdr3_nt: TGTGCCAGCAGTCCCAGCTCCTACAATGAGCAGTTCTTC; cdr3_aa: CASSPSSYNEQFF; j_call: TRBJ2-1; d_call: -; clone_size: once; v_call: TRBV6-4
cdr3_nt: TGCGCCAGCAGCCAAGCGCAGGGAGGTGAAGCTTTCTTT; cdr3_aa: CASSQAQGGEAFF; j_call: TRBJ1-1; d_call: -; clone_size: -; v_call: TRBV4-3
cdr3_nt: TGTGCCAGCAGCCCCCTCCTTCAGAGAGGAACAGATACGCAGTATTTT; cdr3_aa: CASSPLLQRGTDTQYF; j_call: TRBJ2-3; d_call: -; clone_size: -; v_call: TRBV13
cdr3_nt: TGTGCCAGCAGCCCTAGTGACGGGGTTATGGACACTGAAGCTTTCTTT; cdr3_aa: CASSPSDGVMDTEAFF; j_call: TRBJ1-1; d_call: -; clone_size: -; v_call: TRBV9
cdr3_nt: TGTGCCAGCAGCTTACTCCACCAAGAGACCCAGTACTTC; cdr3_aa: CASSLLHQETQYF; j_call: TRBJ2-5; d_call: -; clone_size: -; v_call: TRBV11-3
cdr3_nt: TGTGCCAGCAGCTCCACTAGCGGGGGGGAATCTGTAGATACGCAGTATTTT; cdr3_aa: CASSSTSGGESVDTQYF; j_call: TRBJ2-3; d_call: TRBD2; clone_size: -; v_call: TRBV7-8
cdr3_nt: TGTGCCTGGAGCAAAACGGACAGGAACACTGAAGCTTTCTTT; cdr3_aa: CAWSKTDRNTEAFF; j_call: TRBJ1-1; d_call: -; clone_size: -; v_call: TRBV30
cdr3_nt: TGTGCCAGCAGCGTAGATGCGGGTTTCACCGGGGAGCTGTTTTTT; cdr3_aa: CASSVDAGFTGELFF; j_call: TRBJ2-2; d_call: -; clone_size: -; v_call: TRBV9
cdr3_nt: TGCAGCGTTGAATCCGGGACAGGCGGTACGCAGTATTTT; cdr3_aa: CSVESGTGGTQYF; j_call: TRBJ2-3; d_call: TRBD1; clone_size: -; v_call: TRBV29-1
cdr3_nt: TGCGCCAGCAGCTTATCGGCTGGGAGGGATGAGCAGTTCTTC; cdr3_aa: CASSLSAGRDEQFF; j_call: TRBJ2-1; d_call: TRBD2; clone_size: many; v_call: TRBV5-1
cdr3_nt: TGTGCCAGCAGAACCCCAGCGTTAGGAGGCACAGATACGCAGTATTTT; cdr3_aa: CASRTPALGGTDTQYF; j_call: TRBJ2-3; d_call: -; clone_size: -; v_call: TRBV28
cdr3_nt: TGTGCCAGCAGCCTACCGGGACACTGGAACGTTCAGTACTTC; cdr3_aa: CASSLPGHWNVQYF; j_call: TRBJ2-4; d_call: -; clone_size: -; v_call: TRBV7-2
cdr3_nt: TGTGCCAGCACCTCTAGGGGGGAGACCCAGTACTTC; cdr3_aa: CASTSRGETQYF; j_call: TRBJ2-5; d_call: -; clone_size: few; v_call: TRBV27
cdr3_nt: TGTGCCAGCAGCTCTTCAGCGGGGACTAGCGGGGGGCTTGGCGGGCAGTTCTTC; cdr3_aa: CASSSSAGTSGGLGGQFF; j_call: TRBJ2-1; d_call: TRBD2; clone_size: -; v_call: TRBV7-2
cdr3_nt: TGCGCCAGCAGTCAATACGGGGCGGGAGGCTACGAGCAGTACTTC; cdr3_aa: CASSQYGAGGYEQYF; j_call: TRBJ2-7; d_call: TRBD2; clone_size: -; v_call: TRBV23-1
cdr3_nt: TGTGCCAGCAGCCCTGGACAGATAACGCTCCACTTT; cdr3_aa: CASSPGQITLHF; j_call: TRBJ1-6; d_call: -; clone_size: -; v_call: TRBV11-2
cdr3_nt: TGTGCCAGCAGCTTATCAGGGGCTAACACAGATACGCAGTATTTT; cdr3_aa: CASSLSGANTDTQYF; j_call: TRBJ2-3; d_call: -; clone_size: -; v_call: TRBV7-2
cdr3_nt: TGTGCCAGCAGCTTAGCCGGGACAGGGCTCTATGGCTACACCTTC; cdr3_aa: CASSLAGTGLYGYTF; j_call: TRBJ1-2; d_call: TRBD1; clone_size: once; v_call: TRBV7-8
cdr3_nt: TGTGCCTGGAGTCAAGGAAACACCATATATTTT; cdr3_aa: CAWSQGNTIYF; j_call: TRBJ1-3; d_call: -; clone_size: few; v_call: TRBV30
cdr3_nt: TGTGCCAGCAAGATCCGAGAAGATTCCTACGAGCAGTACTTC; cdr3_aa: CASKIREDSYEQYF; j_call: TRBJ2-7; d_call: -; clone_size: -; v_call: TRBV6-6
cdr3_nt: TGTGCCAGCAGACTAGCGGGAGGGTACAATGAGCAGTTCTTC; cdr3_aa: CASRLAGGYNEQFF; j_call: TRBJ2-1; d_call: TRBD2; clone_size: -; v_call: TRBV19
cdr3_nt: TGTGCCAGCAGCATTGACAGGGGGTGGAGGACTGAAGCTTTCTTT; cdr3_aa: CASSIDRGWRTEAFF; j_call: TRBJ1-1; d_call: TRBD1; clone_size: -; v_call: TRBV13
cdr3_nt: TGTGCCAGCACCAACTCTTACACCGGGGAGCTGTTTTTT; cdr3_aa: CASTNSYTGELFF; j_call: TRBJ2-2; d_call: -; clone_size: -; v_call: TRBV6-6
cdr3_nt: TGTGCCAGCTCACCCACGACAGGGGCGGGCACCGGGGAGCTGTTTTTT; cdr3_aa: CASSPTTGAGTGELFF; j_call: TRBJ2-2; d_call: TRBD1; clone_size: -; v_call: TRBV18
cdr3_nt: TGTGCCAGCAGCTTAGCCGGCGGCAGACAGGAAGAGACCCAGTACTTC; cdr3_aa: CASSLAGGRQEETQYF; j_call: TRBJ2-5; d_call: -; clone_size: few; v_call: TRBV11-3
cdr3_nt: TGCGCCAGCAGCTTTAGACAGGGCGAACCGTACTTC; cdr3_aa: CASSFRQGEPYF; j_call: TRBJ2-7; d_call: TRBD1; clone_size: -; v_call: TRBV5-1
cdr3_nt: TGTGCCTGGAGTGCCGGGACAGAAGGTGAAAAACTGTTTTTT; cdr3_aa: CAWSAGTEGEKLFF; j_call: TRBJ1-4; d_call: TRBD1; clone_size: -; v_call: TRBV30
cdr3_nt: TGTGCCTGGAGTGGAAAACAGGGTTACACTGAAGCTTTCTTT; cdr3_aa: CAWSGKQGYTEAFF; j_call: TRBJ1-1; d_call: -; clone_size: -; v_call: TRBV30